These T cell receptor beta chains were read from a single sample in a study. TCRdb called the RT-PCR reads again in MiXCR, with one record for every CDR3 protein. The sample consists of about 700,000 distinct CDR3 sequences, 14% of them appearing once. Input material: memory CD4+ T cells from blood. These receptors came from a female donor in good health, serving as a healthy control. Each CDR3 is given with its conserved first and last residue. Fields, in order: J gene, D gene, clone size, V gene, CDR3 length, CDR3 protein, CDR3 DNA. A D gene is named only where the DNA matches it firmly. The size field is filled for only some rows; it gives once, few, many or a size class.

TRBJ2-7,TRBD1,few,TRBV15,14,CATSRQENRGEQYF,TGTGCCACCAGCAGACAAGAAAACAGGGGCGAGCAGTACTTC
TRBJ1-2,-,many,TRBV29-1,11,CSAQGLGGYTF,TGCAGCGCCCAGGGTTTAGGGGGCTACACCTTC
TRBJ1-3,-,-,TRBV18,16,CASSPGQSSSGNTIYF,TGTGCCAGCTCACCGGGTCAGTCGAGCTCTGGAAACACCATATATTTT
TRBJ2-5,TRBD2,-,TRBV20-1,19,CSAGRPRYLAGGLQETKYF,TGCAGTGCTGGGAGACCGCGCTATCTAGCGGGGGGACTCCAAGAGACCAAGTACTTC
TRBJ1-1,TRBD1,many,TRBV29-1,14,CSVKRGQEDTEAFF,TGCAGCGTCAAGAGGGGGCAGGAGGACACTGAAGCTTTCTTT
TRBJ2-3,TRBD1,many,TRBV7-3,15,CASSLGTGDADTQYF,TGTGCCAGCAGCCTGGGGACAGGGGACGCAGATACGCAGTATTTT
TRBJ2-7,TRBD1,-,TRBV9,16,CASSVALGTGAYEQYF,TGTGCCAGCAGCGTAGCTTTAGGGACAGGGGCCTACGAGCAGTACTTC
TRBJ2-2,TRBD2,few,TRBV7-2,16,CASSLAQRGNTGELLF,TGTGCCAGCAGCTTAGCCCAGCGGGGGAACACCGGGGAGCTGCTTTTT
TRBJ2-3,-,-,TRBV5-1,14,CASSLDTGTDTQYF,TGCGCCAGCAGCTTGGATACAGGCACAGATACGCAGTATTTT
TRBJ2-1,TRBD2,few,TRBV7-3,15,CASSSPAGGLNEQFF,TGTGCCAGCAGCTCCCCAGCGGGGGGACTCAATGAGCAGTTCTTC
TRBJ1-1,TRBD1,-,TRBV7-9,13,CATSGQINTEAFF,TGTGCCACCTCGGGACAGATCAACACTGAAGCTTTCTTT
TRBJ1-6,-,-,TRBV12-3/TRBV12-4,12,CASAGESSPLHF,TGTGCCAGCGCAGGGGAGAGTTCACCCCTCCACTTT